This T cell receptor beta chain was identified in a study of T cells in Graves' hyperthyroidism and ophthalmopathy. Study-wide findings and caveats: Researchers found most expanded thyroid clonotypes above 0.001 in blood as well.

Patients having uncontrolled infection, another autoimmune disease, pregnancy or lactation were not included. CDR3 length: 13 amino acids. Germline loops: CDR1 SGHKS, CDR2 YYEKEE (reference sequence). RNA transcripts provided the source from which TCR beta CDR3 regions were amplified. The HTBI set primed first-round TCR CDR3 RT-PCR. TCRdb fed the multiplex PCR reads into MiXCR, producing one record per CDR3 protein. The table includes around 620,000 distinct CDR3 sequences, just over 45% detected once. On this clonotype itself: Its antigen is unknown. One junction end disagrees with the germline gene, perhaps due to a read error.

The sequence was obtained from an adult woman with Graves' disease, either hyperthyroidism or ophthalmopathy (not recorded which). This chain links TRBV5-5 with TRBJ2-5; D not resolved. Sequences were obtained from peripheral blood or thyroid tissue (not recorded which). The CDR3 reads CVSSFNRKETQYF. The DNA for the CDR3 is TGTGTCAGCAGCTTCAACCGAAAAGAGACCCAGTACTTC.